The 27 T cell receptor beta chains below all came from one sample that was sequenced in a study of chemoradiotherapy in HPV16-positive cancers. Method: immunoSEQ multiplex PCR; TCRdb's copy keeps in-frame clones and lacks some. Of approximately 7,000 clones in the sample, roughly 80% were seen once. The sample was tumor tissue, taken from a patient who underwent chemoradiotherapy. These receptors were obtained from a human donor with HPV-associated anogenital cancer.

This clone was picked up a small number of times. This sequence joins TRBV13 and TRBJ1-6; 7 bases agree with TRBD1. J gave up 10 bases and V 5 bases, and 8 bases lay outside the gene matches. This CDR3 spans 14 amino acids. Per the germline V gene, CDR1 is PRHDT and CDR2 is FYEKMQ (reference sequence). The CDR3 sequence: CASSRGPGGSPLHF. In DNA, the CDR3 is TGTGCCAGCAGCCGTGGACCAGGGGGATCACCCCTCCACTTT.

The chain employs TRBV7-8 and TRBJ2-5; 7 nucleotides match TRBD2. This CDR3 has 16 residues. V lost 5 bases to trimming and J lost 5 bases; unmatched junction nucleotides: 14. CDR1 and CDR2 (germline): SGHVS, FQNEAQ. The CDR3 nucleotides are TGTGCCAGCAGCGGCGGCTGGTTGGGGGGGAGGGAGACCCAGTACTTC. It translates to CASSGGWLGGRETQYF.

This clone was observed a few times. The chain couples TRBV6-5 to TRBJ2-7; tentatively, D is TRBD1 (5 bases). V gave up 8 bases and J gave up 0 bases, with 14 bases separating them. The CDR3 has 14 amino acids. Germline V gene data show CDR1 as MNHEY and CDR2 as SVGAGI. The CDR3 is CASAPRGFSYEQYF. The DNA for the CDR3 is TGTGCCAGCGCCCCTAGGGGATTCTCCTACGAGCAGTACTTC.

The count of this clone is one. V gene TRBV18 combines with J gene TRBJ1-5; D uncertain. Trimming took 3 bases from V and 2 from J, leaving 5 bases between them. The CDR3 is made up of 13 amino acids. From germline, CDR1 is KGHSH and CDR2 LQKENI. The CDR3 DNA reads TGTGCCAGCTCACCCTCCCGCAATCAGCCCCAGCATTTT. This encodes CASSPSRNQPQHF.

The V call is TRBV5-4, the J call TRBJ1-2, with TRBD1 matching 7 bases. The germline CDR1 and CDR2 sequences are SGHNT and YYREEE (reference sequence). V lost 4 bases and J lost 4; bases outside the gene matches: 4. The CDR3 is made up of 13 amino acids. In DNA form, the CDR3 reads TGTGCCAGCAGCATCGACAGGGCCTATGGCTACACCTTC. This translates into CASSIDRAYGYTF.

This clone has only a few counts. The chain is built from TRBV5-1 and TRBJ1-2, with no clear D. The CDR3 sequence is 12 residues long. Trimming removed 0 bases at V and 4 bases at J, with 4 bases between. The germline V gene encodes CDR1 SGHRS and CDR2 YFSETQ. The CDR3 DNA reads TGCGCCAGCAGCTTGGACGGCTATGGCTACACCTTC. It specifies CASSLDGYGYTF.

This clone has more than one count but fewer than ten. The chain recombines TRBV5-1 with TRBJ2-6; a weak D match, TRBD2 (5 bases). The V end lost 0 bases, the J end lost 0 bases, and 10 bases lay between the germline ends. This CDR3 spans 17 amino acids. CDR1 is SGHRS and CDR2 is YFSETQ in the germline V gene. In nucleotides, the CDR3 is TGCGCCAGCAGCTTGGTTCGGGGAAACTCTGGGGCCAACGTCCTGACTTTC. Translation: CASSLVRGNSGANVLTF.

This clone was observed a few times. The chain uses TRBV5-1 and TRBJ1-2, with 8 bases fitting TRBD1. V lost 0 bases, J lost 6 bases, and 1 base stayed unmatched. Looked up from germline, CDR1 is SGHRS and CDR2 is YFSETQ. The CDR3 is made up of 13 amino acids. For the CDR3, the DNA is TGCGCCAGCAGCTTGGCAGGGGGCGATGGCTACACCTTC. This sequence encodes CASSLAGGDGYTF.

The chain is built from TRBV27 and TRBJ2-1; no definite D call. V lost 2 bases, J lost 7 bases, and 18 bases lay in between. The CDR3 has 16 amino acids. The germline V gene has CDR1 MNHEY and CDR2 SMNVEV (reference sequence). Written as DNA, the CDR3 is TGTGCCAGCAGTTTAGTTGGTTGGCAGAGAAATAATGAGCAGTTCTTC. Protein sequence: CASSLVGWQRNNEQFF.

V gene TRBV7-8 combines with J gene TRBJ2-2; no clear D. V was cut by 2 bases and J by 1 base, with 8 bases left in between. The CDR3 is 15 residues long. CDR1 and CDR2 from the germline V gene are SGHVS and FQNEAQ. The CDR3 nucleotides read TGTGCCAGCAGCTTAACGGTCGTGAACACCGGGGAGCTGTTTTTT. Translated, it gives CASSLTVVNTGELFF.

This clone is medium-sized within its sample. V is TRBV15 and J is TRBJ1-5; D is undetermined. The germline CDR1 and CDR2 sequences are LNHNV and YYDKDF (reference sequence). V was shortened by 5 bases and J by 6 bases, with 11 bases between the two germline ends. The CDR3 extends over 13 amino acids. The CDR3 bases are TGTGCCACCAGCTTAGTATTAGGTCAGCCCCAGCATTTT. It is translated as CATSLVLGQPQHF.

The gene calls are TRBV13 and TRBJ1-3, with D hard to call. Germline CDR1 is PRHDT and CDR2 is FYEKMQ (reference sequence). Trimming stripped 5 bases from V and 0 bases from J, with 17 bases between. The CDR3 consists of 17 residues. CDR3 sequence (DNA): TGTGCCAGCAGCACCCGGGGAGGGCGTTTCTCTGGAAACACCATATATTTT. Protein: CASSTRGGRFSGNTIYF.

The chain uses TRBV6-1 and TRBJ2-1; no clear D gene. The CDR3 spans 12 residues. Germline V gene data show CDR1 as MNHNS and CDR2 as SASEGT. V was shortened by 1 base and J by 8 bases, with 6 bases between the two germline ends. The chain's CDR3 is CASSEEGYEQFF. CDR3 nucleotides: TGTGCCAGCAGTGAAGAAGGGTATGAGCAGTTCTTC.

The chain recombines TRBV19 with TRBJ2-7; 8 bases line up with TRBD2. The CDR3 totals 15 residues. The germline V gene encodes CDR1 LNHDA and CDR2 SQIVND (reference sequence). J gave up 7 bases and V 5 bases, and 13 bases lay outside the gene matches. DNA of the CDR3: TGTGCCAGTAGTCCTAGGGCCGGGAGGGCCGAAGAGCAGTACTTC. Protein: CASSPRAGRAEEQYF.

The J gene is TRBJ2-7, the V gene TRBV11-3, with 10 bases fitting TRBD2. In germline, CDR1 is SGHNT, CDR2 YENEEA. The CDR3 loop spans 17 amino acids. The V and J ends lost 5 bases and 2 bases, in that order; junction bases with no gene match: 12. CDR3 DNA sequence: TGTGCCAGCAGCGCTCCCCGGGGAGCGGGGGGGCCCTACGAGCAGTACTTC. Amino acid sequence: CASSAPRGAGGPYEQYF.

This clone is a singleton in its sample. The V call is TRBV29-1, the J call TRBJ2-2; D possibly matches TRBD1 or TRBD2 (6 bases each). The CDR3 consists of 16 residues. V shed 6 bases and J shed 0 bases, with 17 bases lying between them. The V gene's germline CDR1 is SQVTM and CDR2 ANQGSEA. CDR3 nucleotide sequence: TGCAGCGTCCAAGGCGGGGCAGGGGCGAACACCGGGGAGCTGTTTTTT. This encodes CSVQGGAGANTGELFF.

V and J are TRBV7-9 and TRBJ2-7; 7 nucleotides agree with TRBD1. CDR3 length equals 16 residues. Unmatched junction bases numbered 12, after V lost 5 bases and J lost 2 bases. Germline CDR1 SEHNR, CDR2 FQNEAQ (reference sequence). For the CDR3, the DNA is TGTGCCAGCAGCCCCATATTACGTGGGACAGCCTACGAGCAGTACTTC. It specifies CASSPILRGTAYEQYF.

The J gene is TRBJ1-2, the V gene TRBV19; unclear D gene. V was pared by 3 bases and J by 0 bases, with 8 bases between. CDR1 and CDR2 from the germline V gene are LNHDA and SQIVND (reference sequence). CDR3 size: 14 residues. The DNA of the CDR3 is TGTGCCAGTAGTATGGTAACAGCTAACTATGGCTACACCTTC. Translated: CASSMVTANYGYTF.

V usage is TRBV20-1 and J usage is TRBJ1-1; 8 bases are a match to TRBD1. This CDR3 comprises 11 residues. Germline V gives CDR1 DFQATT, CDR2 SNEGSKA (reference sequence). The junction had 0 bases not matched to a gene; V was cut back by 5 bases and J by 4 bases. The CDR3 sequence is CSAGQGTEAFF. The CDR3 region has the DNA TGCAGTGCTGGACAGGGCACTGAAGCTTTCTTT.

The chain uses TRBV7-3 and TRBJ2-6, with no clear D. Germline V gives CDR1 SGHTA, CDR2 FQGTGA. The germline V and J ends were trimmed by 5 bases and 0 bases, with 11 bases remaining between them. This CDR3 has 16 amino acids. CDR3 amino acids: CASSPSIPSGANVLTF. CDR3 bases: TGTGCCAGCAGCCCCTCCATCCCCTCTGGGGCCAACGTCCTGACTTTC.

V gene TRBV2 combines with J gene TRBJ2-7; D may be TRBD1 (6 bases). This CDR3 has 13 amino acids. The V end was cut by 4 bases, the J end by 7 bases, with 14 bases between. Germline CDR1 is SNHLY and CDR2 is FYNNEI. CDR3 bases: TGTGCCAGCAGTGGGGGGCCACAAGGGGAGCAGTACTTC. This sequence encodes CASSGGPQGEQYF. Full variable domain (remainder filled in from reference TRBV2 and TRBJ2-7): EPEVTQTPSHQVTQMGQEVILRCVPISNHLYFYWYRQILGQKVEFLVSFYNNEISEKSEIFDDQFSVERPDGSNFTLKIRSTKLEDSAMYFCASSGGPQGEQYFGPGTRLTVT.

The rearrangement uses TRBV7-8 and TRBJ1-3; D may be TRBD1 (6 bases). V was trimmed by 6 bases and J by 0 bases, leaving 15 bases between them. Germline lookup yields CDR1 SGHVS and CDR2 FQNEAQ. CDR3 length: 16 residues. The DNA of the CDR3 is TGTGCCAGCAGTTCGCCGGACAGCCTCTCTGGAAACACCATATATTTT. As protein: CASSSPDSLSGNTIYF.

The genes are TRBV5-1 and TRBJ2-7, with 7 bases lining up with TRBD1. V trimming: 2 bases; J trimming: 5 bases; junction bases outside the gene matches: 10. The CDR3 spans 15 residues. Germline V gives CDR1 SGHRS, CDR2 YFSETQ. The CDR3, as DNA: TGCGCCAGCAGCTTAAGGACAGGAACTTTGGACGAGCAGTACTTC. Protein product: CASSLRTGTLDEQYF.

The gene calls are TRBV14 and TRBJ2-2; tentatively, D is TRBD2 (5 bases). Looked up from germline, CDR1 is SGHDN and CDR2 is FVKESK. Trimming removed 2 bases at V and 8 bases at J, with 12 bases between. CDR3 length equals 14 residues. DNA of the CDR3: TGTGCCAGCAGCCAAACGGGGTTAGGAGGGGAGCTGTTTTTT. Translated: CASSQTGLGGELFF.

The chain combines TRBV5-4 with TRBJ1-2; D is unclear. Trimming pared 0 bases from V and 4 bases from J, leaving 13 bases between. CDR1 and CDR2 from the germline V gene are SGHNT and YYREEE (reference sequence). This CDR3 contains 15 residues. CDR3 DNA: TGTGCCAGCAGCTTGGCTGCAGGTGGGTTCTATGGCTACACCTTC. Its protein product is CASSLAAGGFYGYTF.

CDR3 sequence reads: CASSDRTGDSPLHF. As DNA, the CDR3 is TGTGCCAGCAGTGACCGGACAGGTGATTCACCCCTCCACTTT. The rearrangement joins TRBV2 to TRBJ1-6; 7 bases map to TRBD1. This CDR3 has 14 residues. With V trimmed by 3 bases and J by 8 bases, 4 bases remained unmatched. Germline CDR1 reads SNHLY; CDR2 reads FYNNEI. The whole variable domain, remainder taken from reference TRBV2 and TRBJ1-6, is EPEVTQTPSHQVTQMGQEVILRCVPISNHLYFYWYRQILGQKVEFLVSFYNNEISEKSEIFDDQFSVERPDGSNFTLKIRSTKLEDSAMYFCASSDRTGDSPLHFGNGTRLTVT.

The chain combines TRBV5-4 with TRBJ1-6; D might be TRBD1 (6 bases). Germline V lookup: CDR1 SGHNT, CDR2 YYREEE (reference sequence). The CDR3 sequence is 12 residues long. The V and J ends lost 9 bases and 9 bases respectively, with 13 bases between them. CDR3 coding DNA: TGTGCCACCTCAGGGGCCTTTTCACCCCTCCACTTT. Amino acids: CATSGAFSPLHF.